A selection of T cell receptor beta chains follows, all from one sample in a study of human T cells and chemical hapten exposure. TCRdb analysed the RACE reads with MiXCR anew, one entry per CDR3 protein. This sample has more than 100,000 distinct CDR3 sequences; about 13% occur once, and the top ten carry about 0.85%. The sequenced sample was whole blood, obtained in connection with sensitization to the hapten diphenylcyclopropenone (DPC). The source of these receptors is a man between 18 and 29 years old with alopecia areata. Some clones in this sample may be carry-over from other donors' samples. Each CDR3 is given with its conserved first and last residue. Fields, in order: clone size, J gene, D gene, V gene, CDR3 DNA, CDR3 protein. The D gene is left open where the match is weak. Size is omitted from some rows. Given values are once, few, many or a class for expanded clones.

clone size: NA; J gene: TRBJ2-7; D gene: NA; V gene: TRBV20-1; CDR3 DNA: TGCAGTGCTAGAGGAGGGGGGGCCTCCTACGAGCAGTACTTC; CDR3 protein: CSARGGGASYEQYF
clone size: NA; J gene: TRBJ2-5; D gene: NA; V gene: TRBV4-1; CDR3 DNA: TGCGCCAGCAGCCAAGGAGGTTGGGAGACCCAGTACTTC; CDR3 protein: CASSQGGWETQYF
clone size: many; J gene: TRBJ1-1; D gene: NA; V gene: TRBV18; CDR3 DNA: TGTGCCAGCTCCCCAAGACTGAACACTGAAGCTTTCTTT; CDR3 protein: CASSPRLNTEAFF
clone size: many; J gene: TRBJ2-7; D gene: TRBD1; V gene: TRBV12-3/TRBV12-4; CDR3 DNA: TGTGCCAGCAGTTTTAACAGGGGCTTAGGCGAGCAGTACTTC; CDR3 protein: CASSFNRGLGEQYF
clone size: NA; J gene: TRBJ2-3; D gene: NA; V gene: TRBV9; CDR3 DNA: TGTGCCAGCAGCGTAGGCGGGGATAATACGCAGTATTTT; CDR3 protein: CASSVGGDNTQYF
clone size: few; J gene: TRBJ2-4; D gene: NA; V gene: TRBV28; CDR3 DNA: TGTGCCTGCAAGACGGACGGACGGAGGAACATTCAGTACTTC; CDR3 protein: CACKTDGRRNIQYF
clone size: many; J gene: TRBJ2-1; D gene: NA; V gene: TRBV7-6; CDR3 DNA: TGTGCCAGCAGCCAAGGACCCCACAATGAGCAGTTCTTC; CDR3 protein: CASSQGPHNEQFF
clone size: few; J gene: TRBJ1-5; D gene: NA; V gene: TRBV6-2/TRBV6-3; CDR3 DNA: TGTGCCAGCAGGAGGGGCGGAGGTTACAATCAGCCCCAGCATTTT; CDR3 protein: CASRRGGGYNQPQHF
clone size: NA; J gene: TRBJ2-3; D gene: NA; V gene: TRBV7-8; CDR3 DNA: TGTGCCAGCAGACCAACCGACACAGATACGCAGTATTTT; CDR3 protein: CASRPTDTDTQYF
clone size: NA; J gene: TRBJ2-2; D gene: NA; V gene: TRBV11-2; CDR3 DNA: TGTGCCAGTCTCAAGGGGGACACCGGGGAGCTGTTTTTT; CDR3 protein: CASLKGDTGELFF
clone size: few; J gene: TRBJ1-1; D gene: TRBD1; V gene: TRBV28; CDR3 DNA: TGTGCCAGCAGTTTAAGGGACAGGGGGCTTACTGAAGCTTTCTTT; CDR3 protein: CASSLRDRGLTEAFF
clone size: many; J gene: TRBJ2-7; D gene: TRBD1; V gene: TRBV6-6; CDR3 DNA: TGTGCCAGCAGTTCCAGGGGGCTGTACGAGCAGTACTTC; CDR3 protein: CASSSRGLYEQYF
clone size: NA; J gene: TRBJ2-5; D gene: TRBD2; V gene: TRBV9; CDR3 DNA: TGTGCCAGCAGCGCCGGGACTAGCGGGGAAGAGACCCAGTACTTC; CDR3 protein: CASSAGTSGEETQYF
clone size: few; J gene: TRBJ1-2; D gene: TRBD1; V gene: TRBV10-2; CDR3 DNA: TGCGCCAGCAGCCGGGACAGGGGTTTTAGTGGTGGCTACACCTTC; CDR3 protein: CASSRDRGFSGGYTF
clone size: few; J gene: TRBJ1-4; D gene: NA; V gene: TRBV21-1; CDR3 DNA: TGTGCCAGCAGCAAAGCTTCCACCGGGACAGATAATGAAAAACTGTTTTTT; CDR3 protein: CASSKASTGTDNEKLFF
clone size: NA; J gene: TRBJ2-7; D gene: TRBD1; V gene: TRBV28; CDR3 DNA: TGTGCCAGCAGTCCTATTAGGGGGCAGGTCGAGCAGTACTTC; CDR3 protein: CASSPIRGQVEQYF
clone size: NA; J gene: TRBJ2-2; D gene: NA; V gene: TRBV3-1; CDR3 DNA: TGTGCCAGCAGCCCGAGCGGGCCGGGTTTAGACACCGGGGAGCTGTTTTTT; CDR3 protein: CASSPSGPGLDTGELFF
clone size: few; J gene: TRBJ2-3; D gene: TRBD2; V gene: TRBV29-1; CDR3 DNA: TGCAGCGTTAAAGGACTAGCGGGGAAGGCAGATACGCAGTATTTT; CDR3 protein: CSVKGLAGKADTQYF
clone size: few; J gene: TRBJ2-3; D gene: TRBD1; V gene: TRBV18; CDR3 DNA: TGTGCCAGCTCACCCGACAGGGGTAGCACAGATACGCAGTATTTT; CDR3 protein: CASSPDRGSTDTQYF
clone size: NA; J gene: TRBJ2-6; D gene: NA; V gene: TRBV7-3; CDR3 DNA: TGTGCCAGCAGCTTAAGCACAGCTGGGGCCAACGTCCTGACTTTC; CDR3 protein: CASSLSTAGANVLTF
clone size: NA; J gene: TRBJ1-1; D gene: NA; V gene: TRBV5-1; CDR3 DNA: TGCGCCAGCAGCTTAGGATCGGCTAACACTGAAGCTTTCTTT; CDR3 protein: CASSLGSANTEAFF
clone size: NA; J gene: TRBJ2-5; D gene: NA; V gene: TRBV19; CDR3 DNA: TGTGCCAGTAGTAGCGACAGGTTTGAAGAGACCCAGTACTTC; CDR3 protein: CASSSDRFEETQYF
clone size: few; J gene: TRBJ2-2; D gene: NA; V gene: TRBV5-1; CDR3 DNA: TGCGCCAGCAGCTTGGCCGGGATAAACACCGGGGAGCTGTTTTTT; CDR3 protein: CASSLAGINTGELFF
clone size: few; J gene: TRBJ2-5; D gene: TRBD2; V gene: TRBV7-7; CDR3 DNA: TGTGCCAGCAGCTTAGTTAGCGGGGAAGAGACCCAGTACTTC; CDR3 protein: CASSLVSGEETQYF
clone size: many; J gene: TRBJ1-4; D gene: NA; V gene: TRBV6-5; CDR3 DNA: TGTGCCAGCAGTTACCGAGGGGGTAATGAAAAACTGTTTTTT; CDR3 protein: CASSYRGGNEKLFF
clone size: few; J gene: TRBJ2-5; D gene: TRBD1; V gene: TRBV6-6; CDR3 DNA: TGTGCCAGCAGAGCAACAGGGGAAGCCCAAGAGACCCAGTACTTC; CDR3 protein: CASRATGEAQETQYF
clone size: few; J gene: TRBJ1-6; D gene: NA; V gene: TRBV7-9; CDR3 DNA: TGTGCCAGCAACCCCCCTGGGGGAGGAAATTCACCCCTCCACTTT; CDR3 protein: CASNPPGGGNSPLHF
clone size: many; J gene: TRBJ2-5; D gene: NA; V gene: TRBV29-1; CDR3 DNA: TGCAGCGTTCACGACAGGATTCGGGAAGAGACCCAGTACTTC; CDR3 protein: CSVHDRIREETQYF
clone size: few; J gene: TRBJ2-3; D gene: TRBD2; V gene: TRBV6-2/TRBV6-3; CDR3 DNA: TGTGCCAGCAGTTACCGGCTACTAGCGGGGGGCACAGATACGCAGTATTTT; CDR3 protein: CASSYRLLAGGTDTQYF
clone size: NA; J gene: TRBJ2-7; D gene: TRBD2; V gene: TRBV10-2; CDR3 DNA: TGCGCCAGCAGTCCAACTAGCGGGGGGAACGAGCAGTACTTC; CDR3 protein: CASSPTSGGNEQYF
clone size: NA; J gene: TRBJ2-5; D gene: NA; V gene: TRBV10-3; CDR3 DNA: TGTGCCATCAGGGACAGCCAAGAGACCCAGTACTTC; CDR3 protein: CAIRDSQETQYF
clone size: NA; J gene: TRBJ2-2; D gene: NA; V gene: TRBV12-3/TRBV12-4; CDR3 DNA: TGTGCCAGCAGTTTAGGCTCCCACACCGGGGAGCTGTTTTTT; CDR3 protein: CASSLGSHTGELFF
clone size: NA; J gene: TRBJ1-2; D gene: NA; V gene: TRBV24-1; CDR3 DNA: TGTGCCACCAGTGACCCCCGCACCAACGGCTACACCTTC; CDR3 protein: CATSDPRTNGYTF
clone size: NA; J gene: TRBJ2-1; D gene: NA; V gene: TRBV9; CDR3 DNA: TGTGCCAGCAGCGTAGCCCCCGATTCCTACAATGAGCAGTTCTTC; CDR3 protein: CASSVAPDSYNEQFF
clone size: NA; J gene: TRBJ1-3; D gene: NA; V gene: TRBV7-2; CDR3 DNA: TGTGCCAGCAGCTTAGTGGGCCCAGCATCTGGAAACACCATATATTTT; CDR3 protein: CASSLVGPASGNTIYF